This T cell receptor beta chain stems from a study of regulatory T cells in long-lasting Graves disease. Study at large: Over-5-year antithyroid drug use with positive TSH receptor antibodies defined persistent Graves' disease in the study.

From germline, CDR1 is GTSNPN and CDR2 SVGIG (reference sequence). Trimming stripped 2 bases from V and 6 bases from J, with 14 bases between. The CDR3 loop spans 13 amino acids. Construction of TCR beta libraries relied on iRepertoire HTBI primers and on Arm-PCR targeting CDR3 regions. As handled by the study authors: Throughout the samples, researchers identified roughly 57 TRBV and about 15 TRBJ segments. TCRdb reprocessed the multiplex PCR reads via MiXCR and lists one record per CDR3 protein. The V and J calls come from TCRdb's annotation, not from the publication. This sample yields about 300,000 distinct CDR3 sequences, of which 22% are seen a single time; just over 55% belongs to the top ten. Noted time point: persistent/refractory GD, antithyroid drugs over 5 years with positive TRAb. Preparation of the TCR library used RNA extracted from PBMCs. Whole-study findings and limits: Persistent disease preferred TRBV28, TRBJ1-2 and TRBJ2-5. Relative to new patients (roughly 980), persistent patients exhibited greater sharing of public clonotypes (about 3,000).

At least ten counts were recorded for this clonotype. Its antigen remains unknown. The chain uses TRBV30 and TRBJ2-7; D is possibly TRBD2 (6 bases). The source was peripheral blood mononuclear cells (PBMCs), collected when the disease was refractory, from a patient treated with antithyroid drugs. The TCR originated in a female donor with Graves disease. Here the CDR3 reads CAWSYRESTEQYF. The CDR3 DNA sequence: TGTGCCTGGAGTTACCGGGAGTCTACCGAGCAGTACTTC.